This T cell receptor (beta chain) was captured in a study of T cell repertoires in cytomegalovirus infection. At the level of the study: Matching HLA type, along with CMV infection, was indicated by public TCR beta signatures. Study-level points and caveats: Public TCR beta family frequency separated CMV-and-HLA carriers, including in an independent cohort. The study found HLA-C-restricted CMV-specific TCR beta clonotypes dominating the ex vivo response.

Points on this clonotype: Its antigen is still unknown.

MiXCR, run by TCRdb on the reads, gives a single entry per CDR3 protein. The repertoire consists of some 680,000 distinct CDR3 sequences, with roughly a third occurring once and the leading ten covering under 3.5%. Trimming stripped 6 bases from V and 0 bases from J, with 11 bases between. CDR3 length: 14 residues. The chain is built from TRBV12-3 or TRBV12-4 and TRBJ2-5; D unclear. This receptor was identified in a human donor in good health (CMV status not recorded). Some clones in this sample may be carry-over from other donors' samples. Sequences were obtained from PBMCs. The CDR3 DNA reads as TGTGCCAGCAGCTCGATGGTTTACCAAGAGACCCAGTACTTC. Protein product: CASSSMVYQETQYF.